These 27 T cell receptor beta chains originate from one sample sequenced in a study of T-cell memory formation after mild COVID-19. TCRdb passed the 5' RACE reads through MiXCR, listing each CDR3 protein once. The sample includes roughly 380,000 distinct CDR3 sequences, around 27% of them seen just once. The sample taken for sequencing was PBMCs or a T cell subset sorted from them (not recorded which). These receptors were collected from an adult woman who had mild COVID-19 (a few samples of this study predate the infection). Cell type and time point are not known.

The J gene is TRBJ2-1, the V gene TRBV7-8, with a possible D match to TRBD2 (6 bases). The germline V and J ends were trimmed by 5 bases and 9 bases, with 17 bases remaining between them. Germline V gene data show CDR1 as SGHVS and CDR2 as FQNEAQ. The CDR3 is 14 residues long. The CDR3 coding sequence is TGTGCCAGCAGCCGTCGGAGGGAGAGAGGTGAGCAGTTCTTC. Translating gives CASSRRRERGEQFF.

This clonotype was counted a few times. The rearrangement uses TRBV20-1 and TRBJ2-1, with 11 bases aligning to TRBD2. This CDR3 region has 18 residues. Germline loops: CDR1 DFQATT, CDR2 SNEGSKA (reference sequence). Trimming took 2 bases from V and 6 from J; bases not matched to a gene: 15. CDR3: CSARPTWELAGASNEQFF. The CDR3 DNA sequence: TGCAGTGCTAGACCCACCTGGGAACTAGCGGGGGCCTCCAATGAGCAGTTCTTC.

This clonotype has just a few counts. The chain uses TRBV5-6 and TRBJ1-1; unclear D gene. There are 16 residues in the CDR3. V was shortened by 0 bases and J by 3 bases, with 15 bases between the two germline ends. CDR1 is SGHDT, CDR2 YYEEEE, per germline. The CDR3 DNA reads TGTGCCAGCAGCTTGGCCTTAGGGAGAAGAGACACTGAAGCTTTCTTT. Translation gives CASSLALGRRDTEAFF. Combining the CDR3 with reference TRBV5-6 and TRBJ1-1 gives the whole variable domain DAGVTQSPTHLIKTRGQQVTLRCSPKSGHDTVSWYQQALGQGPQFIFQYYEEEERQRGNFPDRFSGHQFPNYSSELNVNALLLGDSALYLCASSLALGRRDTEAFFGQGTRLTVV.

This clonotype was counted only a few times. This chain links TRBV5-1 with TRBJ1-4; possibly TRBD1 for D (6 bases). This CDR3 region has 15 residues. Looked up from germline, CDR1 is SGHRS and CDR2 is YFSETQ. V was pared by 4 bases and J by 6 bases, with 16 bases between. The CDR3, as DNA: TGCGCCAGCAGCCGAAGGGGGACGGGGGATGAAAAACTGTTTTTT. It encodes CASSRRGTGDEKLFF.

The J gene is TRBJ2-3, the V gene TRBV9; 12 bases agree with TRBD1. The CDR3 length is 17 residues. The V and J ends lost 2 bases and 5 bases, in that order; junction bases with no gene match: 9. Germline V CDR1 and CDR2: SGDLS, YYNGEE. This CDR3 reads CASSVTPGTGGKDTQYF. The DNA for the CDR3 is TGTGCCAGCAGCGTGACCCCAGGGACAGGGGGCAAAGATACGCAGTATTTT.

This clonotype was found a few times. The CDR3 nucleotides are TGTGCCAGCAGTTCGGGAGGGGGGGGCAGCTATGGCTACACCTTC. It codes for CASSSGGGGSYGYTF. The chain combines TRBV6-5 with TRBJ1-2, with D possibly matching TRBD1 (6 bases). Trimming left V 4 bases short and J 4 bases short, with 16 bases between. This CDR3 has 15 amino acids. In germline, CDR1 is MNHEY, CDR2 SVGAGI.

The V call is TRBV12-3 or TRBV12-4, the J call TRBJ1-1; perhaps TRBD1 as D (5 bases). Trimming left V 6 bases short and J 4 bases short, with 18 bases between. The CDR3 contains 15 residues. The DNA of the CDR3 is TGTGCCAGCAGCTACGGAAGTCTTAGGGGCACTGAAGCTTTCTTT. Translating it yields CASSYGSLRGTEAFF.

The chain couples TRBV7-2 to TRBJ2-1; 8 bases line up with TRBD2. This CDR3 is built from 17 residues. Germline V gene lookup returns CDR1 SGHTA and CDR2 FQGNSA. The V segment lost 5 bases and the J segment 6 bases; nucleotides outside the gene matches: 15. CDR3 DNA sequence: TGTGCCAGCAGCCTGAGCCCGGGACTAGAAACTTTCAATGAGCAGTTCTTC. Its translation is CASSLSPGLETFNEQFF.

The chain employs TRBV18 and TRBJ1-1, with a weak D call TRBD1 (5 bases). CDR1 is KGHSH and CDR2 is LQKENI in the germline V gene. The length of the CDR3 is 13 residues. V shed 3 bases and J shed 3 bases, with 8 bases lying between them. The CDR3 region has the DNA TGTGCCAGCTCACCGGGCAGGGACACTGAAGCTTTCTTT. Its protein is CASSPGRDTEAFF.

This clonotype was observed a handful of times. V usage is TRBV24-1 and J usage is TRBJ1-1, with D uncertain. V lost 4 bases and J 0 bases, leaving 8 bases between the germline ends. CDR3 length: 14 residues. CDR1 and CDR2 from the germline V gene are KGHDR and SFDVKD. This CDR3 is CATSDGRLNTEAFF. CDR3 bases: TGTGCCACCAGTGACGGCCGCCTGAACACTGAAGCTTTCTTT.

The gene calls are TRBV10-3 and TRBJ2-1, with 11 bases fitting TRBD2. Germline-derived CDR1 and CDR2 are ENHRY and SYGVKD. V lost 4 bases to trimming and J lost 6 bases; unmatched junction nucleotides: 8. The CDR3 consists of 16 residues. Here the CDR3 reads CAISVLTSGRFNEQFF. The CDR3 bases are TGTGCCATCAGTGTCCTTACTAGCGGGAGATTCAATGAGCAGTTCTTC.

The J gene is TRBJ2-5, the V gene TRBV19, with a possible D match to TRBD2 (6 bases). The V gene lost 6 bases and the J gene lost 7 bases, with 21 bases spanning the gap. CDR1 is LNHDA and CDR2 is SQIVND in the germline V gene (reference sequence). The length of the CDR3 is 15 residues. CDR3 DNA: TGTGCCAGTAGCTCCGAACCGGGACGGCGGGGGACCCAGTACTTC. It yields the protein CASSSEPGRRGTQYF.

The chain joins TRBV7-9 to TRBJ1-4, with TRBD1 matching over 8 bases. The germline V gene encodes CDR1 SEHNR and CDR2 FQNEAQ (reference sequence). The CDR3 has 15 amino acids. The V gene end was trimmed by 4 bases and the J gene end by 4 bases; junction bases not matched to a gene: 5. Here the CDR3 DNA reads TGTGCCAGCAGCTCCCTCGACAGGGGTAATGAAAAACTGTTTTTT. Protein product: CASSSLDRGNEKLFF.

In DNA form, the CDR3 reads TGTGCCAGCAGTTACTCGATTATGAACATTCAGTACTTC. Its translation is CASSYSIMNIQYF. V gene TRBV6-2 or TRBV6-3 combines with J gene TRBJ2-4, with D unclear. CDR1 and CDR2 from the germline V gene are MNHEY and SVGEGT. Deletions cut 0 bases from V and 7 bases from J, with 7 bases between. The CDR3 has 13 residues.

J is TRBJ2-3 and V is TRBV7-6; 8 nucleotides line up with TRBD2. Germline V lookup: CDR1 SGHVS, CDR2 FNYEAQ. CDR3 length: 14 amino acids. Trimming at V came to 5 bases and at J to 4 bases, leaving 5 bases not matched to a gene. DNA for the CDR3: TGTGCCAGCAGCCAAGCGGGGGCGGCAGATACGCAGTATTTT. Its translation is CASSQAGAADTQYF.

This sequence joins TRBV15 and TRBJ2-3; D not certain. Trimming removed 6 bases from V and 4 bases from J, with 11 bases in between. The CDR3 runs 13 residues. In germline, CDR1 is LNHNV, CDR2 YYDKDF (reference sequence). CDR3 loop: CATRGSWADTQYF. Here the CDR3 DNA reads TGTGCCACCAGGGGTAGTTGGGCAGATACGCAGTATTTT.

The gene calls are TRBV3-1 and TRBJ2-3, with TRBD2 identical over 16 bases. Per the germline V gene, CDR1 is LGHDT and CDR2 is YNNKEL (reference sequence). The junction had 8 bases not matched to a gene; V was cut back by 6 bases and J by 5 bases. The CDR3 spans 17 residues. The CDR3 region is CASSPTGLAGGLDTQYF. CDR3 nucleotide sequence: TGTGCCAGCAGTCCAACGGGACTAGCGGGGGGGTTAGATACGCAGTATTTT.

This clonotype appeared a few times. This chain joins TRBV5-1 and TRBJ2-5; D possibly corresponds to TRBD1 (6 bases). Germline CDR1 reads SGHRS; CDR2 reads YFSETQ. The CDR3 length is 16 residues. The germline V and J ends were trimmed by 0 bases and 1 base, with 13 bases remaining between them. CDR3 in amino acids: CASSLDPAGAQETQYF. In DNA form, the CDR3 reads TGCGCCAGCAGCTTGGATCCCGCAGGGGCCCAAGAGACCCAGTACTTC.

The rearrangement joins TRBV20-1 to TRBJ2-1, with TRBD2 identical over 7 bases. The CDR3 consists of 13 residues. V lost 3 bases to trimming and J lost 6 bases; unmatched junction nucleotides: 5. CDR1 and CDR2 from the germline V gene are DFQATT and SNEGSKA (reference sequence). The CDR3 loop is CSASGGWLNEQFF. The CDR3 nucleotides are TGCAGTGCTAGCGGGGGGTGGCTCAATGAGCAGTTCTTC.

This clonotype was observed at least ten times. The J gene is TRBJ2-7, the V gene TRBV5-1; TRBD2 aligns across 9 bases. Per germline, CDR1 SGHRS and CDR2 YFSETQ. The V and J ends lost 7 bases and 4 bases, in that order; junction bases with no gene match: 12. This CDR3 contains 15 residues. CDR3: CASAPGLALGYEQYF. Written as DNA, the CDR3 is TGCGCCAGCGCTCCGGGACTAGCCTTAGGGTACGAGCAGTACTTC.

The chain is built from TRBV7-3 and TRBJ2-5, with unresolved D. V gave up 5 bases and J gave up 5 bases, with 24 bases separating them. The CDR3 extends over 17 amino acids. CDR1 is SGHTA and CDR2 is FQGTGA in the germline V gene. CDR3 coding DNA: TGTGCCAGCAGCAACAAAGGGCCTCATTCGGCCAGGGAGACCCAGTACTTC. Encoded protein: CASSNKGPHSARETQYF. Full variable domain (outside the CDR3, taken from reference TRBV7-3 and TRBJ2-5): GAGVSQTPSNKVTEKGKYVELRCDPISGHTALYWYRQSLGQGPEFLIYFQGTGAADDSGLPNDRFFAVRPEGSVSTLKIQRTERGDSAVYLCASSNKGPHSARETQYFGPGTRLLVL.

The chain links TRBV6-1 to TRBJ2-7, with TRBD2 identical over 7 bases. The CDR3 sequence is 16 residues long. Looked up from germline, CDR1 is MNHNS and CDR2 is SASEGT. J lost 3 bases, V lost 0 bases, and 8 bases had no gene match. CDR3 sequence: CASSEALWEGLYEQYF. The CDR3 DNA reads as TGTGCCAGCAGTGAAGCGCTGTGGGAGGGCCTCTACGAGCAGTACTTC.

The J gene is TRBJ1-5, the V gene TRBV7-9; a possible D gene is TRBD1 (5 bases). V was trimmed by 5 bases and J by 4 bases, leaving 18 bases between them. Germline CDR1 SEHNR, CDR2 FQNEAQ (reference sequence). The CDR3 covers 16 residues. DNA for the CDR3: TGTGCCAGCAGCACAAATACAGGTACCCAGAATCAGCCCCAGCATTTT. Protein product: CASSTNTGTQNQPQHF.

This clonotype was counted ten times or more. The CDR3, as DNA: TGCGTTGCCCACCGGGGCCGGTACACTGAAGCTTTCTTT. This gives the protein CVAHRGRYTEAFF. The chain employs TRBV29-1 and TRBJ1-1; a weak D match, TRBD1 (5 bases). The CDR3 is made up of 13 amino acids. Germline loops: CDR1 SQVTM, CDR2 ANQGSEA.

The gene calls are TRBV11-3 and TRBJ2-7, with a weak D call TRBD1 (6 bases). The CDR3 spans 15 residues. Deletions cut 5 bases from V and 4 bases from J, with 18 bases between. Germline CDR1 SGHNT, CDR2 YENEEA. The CDR3 bases are TGTGCCAGCAGCCCCACAGGGTTGGGTCTATACGAGCAGTACTTC. Residues: CASSPTGLGLYEQYF.

This clonotype was observed once. This rearrangement joins TRBV6-2 or TRBV6-3 to TRBJ2-2, with D tentatively TRBD1 (5 bases). Germline CDR1 reads MNHEY; CDR2 reads SVGEGT. The V end lost 7 bases, the J end lost 4 bases, and 22 bases lay between the germline ends. The CDR3 spans 17 residues. CDR3 sequence reads: CASIKSRRVGRTGELFF. The CDR3, as DNA: TGTGCCAGCATCAAAAGCCGCCGGGTGGGGCGCACCGGGGAGCTGTTTTTT.

This sequence joins TRBV7-9 and TRBJ2-1; D is unresolved. CDR1 and CDR2 (germline): SEHNR, FQNEAQ (reference sequence). Trimming removed 5 bases at V and 15 bases at J, with 17 bases between. This CDR3 comprises 12 residues. CDR3 in amino acids: CASSAGVPQGFF. CDR3 sequence (DNA): TGTGCCAGCAGCGCAGGTGTCCCCCAAGGGTTCTTC.